This entry concerns a single T cell receptor beta chain. Its antigen remains unknown. This sample is part of a study of cytomegalovirus exposure and HLA in healthy donors. General study points: Sequences of the TCR beta chain were said to predict the HLA-A and HLA-B alleles of most subjects accurately. The authors considered a cluster of highly shared sequence variants likely to be a sequencing artifact. Specificity for CMV antigens was confirmed in vitro for three of the CMV-associated chains.

Germline V gene sequence: CDR1 MDHEN, CDR2 SYDVKM. The CDR3 consists of 15 residues. V was clipped by 2 bases and J by 6 bases, with 17 bases between them. Primers: 60 Vbeta forward and 13 Jbeta reverse. The method was immunoSEQ multiplex PCR; TCRdb's version includes in-frame clones alone and lacks a portion of them. Among some 65,000 clones listed, around 73% were seen once. This TCR came from a girl aged 10 to 17 in good health and CMV-seropositive. The sequencing sample was made of PBMCs. The chain has TRBV28 and TRBJ2-7; tentatively, D is TRBD2 (5 bases). The CDR3 sequence: CASSLPGPAGFEQYF. CDR3 DNA: TGTGCCAGCAGTTTACCCGGGCCGGCGGGCTTCGAGCAGTACTTC. Variable domain in full (rest from reference TRBV28 and TRBJ2-7): DVKVTQSSRYLVKRTGEKVFLECVQDMDHENMFWYRQDPGLGLRLIYFSYDVKMKEKGDIPEGYSVSREKKERFSLILESASTNQTSMYLCASSLPGPAGFEQYFGPGTRLTVT.